The T cell receptor beta chain described here comes from a study of cytomegalovirus exposure and HLA in healthy donors (dated by TCRdb to about 2017). For the study in its entirety: An earlier analysis of some 550 of the donors reported 250 to 300 Gb of sequence data and 120 million or so unique TCR beta sequences from 190 million or so T cells. Approximately 310 gigabases of sequencing data and approximately 85 million unique TCR sequences were included in an early release covering around 650 HLA-typed donors. Among the roughly 370 genotyped donors, around 81% belonged to the genetic ancestry cluster associated with self-reported Caucasian donors. The study aimed to test whether signatures of past pathogen exposure could be identified by cataloging public T cell receptors. Using immunosequencing, the study profiled T cell repertoires from approximately 700 subjects and related those repertoires to cytomegalovirus serostatus. Along with the approximately 700-subject first cohort, a separate validation cohort of roughly 110 different subjects was used. To predict cytomegalovirus infection status, the study combined high-throughput TCR immunosequencing, statistical association of individual TCRs with disease status, and machine learning. A later analysis re-analyzed previously published TCR beta repertoires from hundreds of donors and added high-resolution HLA genotyping to study TCR occurrence patterns. Rather than drawing on any new phenotypic data, the later analysis identified candidate immune exposures from TCR beta sequences and the way those sequences occurred across donors. To decide whether each TCR beta V gene segment behaved as functional or pseudogenic, an earlier analysis of approximately 590 of the donors relied on high-throughput TCR beta sequencing. Alongside the repertoire data, information on donor age, sex, ethnicity and CMV serostatus was compiled. Genome-wide SNP genotypes for about three fifths of the 666 donors were used in a later genetic analysis, which treated that subset as a discovery cohort. Every discovery cohort repertoire had been produced on one sequencing platform. Both class I and class II loci were covered by HLA typing, at four-digit resolution. The number of donors typed differed by locus, with roughly 620-630 for A, B, C, DRB1 and DQB1, 522 for DQA1, approximately 580 for DPA1, and approximately 470 for DPB1. Roughly five DR-DQ haplotypes were treated as single units for association and clustering because of strong linkage in the cohort. Among some 400 genotyped donors of the cohort, an average of approximately 220,000 unique TCR beta nucleotide sequences was sequenced per donor, of which about 20% were non-productive.

About this clone: Its antigen target is currently unknown. Per-base qualities were not stored, and no clone one base away is much larger.

Looking up the germline V gene yields CDR1 ENHRY and CDR2 SYGVKD. From its cysteine to its phenylalanine, the CDR3 spans 14 amino acids. Only the CDR3 DNA stays, 42 bases, in frame from base 1. Here V drops 5 bases and J drops 7 bases, and the junction holds 7 bases not matched to any gene. Broad study findings and their caveats: Compared with equally common non-associated chains, HLA-associated TCR beta chains in a later analysis were more clonally expanded and had lower generation probabilities. Because the 87-base-pair reads could not distinguish some IMGT-functional V segments, including TRBV6-2 and TRBV6-3, those segments were excluded. Most TCR sequences were seen in very few donors, while some public TCRs were found in many individuals. According to a later genetic analysis, donors in an Asian-associated ancestry cluster had fewer N-insertions in productive TCRs than the approximately 670-donor mean. V-gene and J-gene trimming of TCR beta chains was associated with a missense DCLRE1C variant in a later genetic analysis, and the association was replicated in an independent cohort. The study listed approximately 160 TCR beta chains as associated with cytomegalovirus. In a later analysis, several top co-occurrence clusters were reported to appear linked to parvovirus B19, influenza, CMV and Epstein-Barr virus. Because counts were too low, roughly 17 rarely observed V segments, including chromosome 9 orphons, were left out of the earlier analysis of 587 of the donors. According to the authors, the approach could potentially be generalized to other disease states and immunological phenotypes. When HLA alleles, especially DR and DQ, strongly co-occurred, attributing TCR associations to individual alleles was difficult. A further reported finding was that TCR beta sequences accurately predicted the HLA-A and HLA-B alleles for most subjects in the first cohort. The presence/absence analyses assumed that sequencing depth was roughly uniform across donors, and that assumption may not be true. A later analysis found that TCR association rates varied across HLA loci, with DRB1 alleles showing the most associated TCRs and HLA-C alleles the fewest. According to a later analysis, most CMV-associated TCR beta chains appeared to be HLA-restricted, and the HLA associations seemed to be driven largely by CMV exposure. A few of the identified cytomegalovirus-associated TCR beta chains were confirmed in vitro to be specific for cytomegalovirus antigens. A group of highly shared sequence variants was considered likely to be a technical artifact of the sequencing pipeline. At a false discovery rate of 0.05, a later analysis linked 16,951 TCR beta sequences to specific HLA alleles. The cohort was sequenced for TCR beta chains only, and without alpha or paired-chain data the features that could be detected were limited. Immune exposure information for the cohort was limited to CMV serostatus. The classifier was reported to diagnose cytomegalovirus status with high specificity and sensitivity in both the original cohort and the validation cohort. Correlated functional status among segregating V segments might reflect linkage disequilibrium, but an unknown experimental factor could not be ruled out. Because HLA typing was unavailable for some donors at each locus, only the typed subset was used in association tests. In an earlier analysis of approximately 600 of the donors, most TCR beta V segments were observed in productive rearrangements about 87% or about 30% of the time, broadly matching IMGT annotations.

Library preparation used the immunoSEQ multiplex PCR assay. For the multiplex PCR, a mixture combining 60 forward primers for TCR Vbeta segments and 13 reverse primers for TCR Jbeta segments was used. The CDR3 region of rearranged TCR beta genes was amplified from genomic DNA with a multiplex PCR assay. Amplified TCR beta libraries were sequenced as 87-base-pair reads on the Illumina HiSeq System. From the authors' description of their analysis: Across the 670 or so repertoires, a later analysis counted roughly 77 million unique TCR beta chains, about 10 million of which were shared by at least two donors. A nearest-neighbor algorithm error-corrected the raw reads and collapsed the reads into unique sequences, merging closely related sequences to remove PCR and sequencing errors. CDR3 sequences were aligned to IMGT reference sequences to assign V, D and J gene segments. For a sequence to be retained, a match of at least six nucleotides was required to both a V gene segment and a J gene segment. A rearrangement counted as productive if the CDR3 had no stop codons and remained in frame with V and J, and every other rearrangement counted as non-productive. Following IMGT convention, CDR3 was defined as the stretch from the second conserved V-encoded cysteine to the conserved J-encoded phenylalanine. The earlier analysis of about 590 of the donors excluded sequences that lacked an unambiguous match to a single V gene segment. In an earlier analysis of roughly 600 of the donors, a V segment was called functional when productive rearrangements were above 56.7%, and segregating when the standard deviation between donors exceeded 5%. A statistical classification framework was built to diagnose cytomegalovirus status from the catalog of TCR beta chain sequences. In a later analysis, V and J genes were assigned by comparing TCR nucleotide sequences against IMGT/GENE-DB human TR gene sequences. In a later analysis, CDR3 sequences and most-parsimonious VDJ recombination scenarios were assigned using the TCRdist pipeline. In a later analysis, each TCR beta chain was defined by its CDR3 amino acid sequence together with its V-gene family, and reads without a unique V-gene family were excluded. In a later analysis, 500 to 650 highly shared, low-generation-probability nucleotide sequences were removed to address suspected cross-contamination and a sequencing artifact. In a later analysis, a clonal expansion index for each public chain was calculated from normalized within-repertoire ranks of inferred template counts. In a later analysis, generation probabilities were computed with a VDJ recombination model fitted to out-of-frame rearrangements, and the resulting probabilities were checked against IGoR. A later analysis scored TCR-TCR, TCR-HLA and TCR-CMV co-occurrence with hypergeometric tests, applying a repertoire-size bias correction to TCR pairs. To estimate false discovery rates, a later analysis permuted the HLA or CMV assignments 20 times. In a later analysis, co-occurring TCRs were grouped using DBSCAN, and TCRdist sequence similarity was added for clustering within HLA-allele-positive subsets. Co-occurrence clustering excluded repertoires with fewer than 30,000 or more than 120,000 public chains, plus five with anomalous nucleotide sharing. This immuneACCESS table, as held by TCRdb, lists in-frame sequences with V and J called but not all clones. Of the missing ones, under half trace to an unresolved V gene in checked studies; the others have no known cause. V, J and clone size are taken as reported in that table, and D and trimming were inferred from the DNA itself. The sample table shows under 200,000 clones, and around 79% are seen once. The biggest ten clones account for roughly 1.4% of the sample.

The cohort consisted of 650 to 700 healthy bone marrow donors. Cohort members were all nominally healthy when sampled, although unrecorded immune exposures were likely present. The donor was CMV seronegative and belonged to the group of over 350 seronegative cohort members. Each donor provided a peripheral blood sample, and peripheral blood mononuclear cells were used for TCR beta sequencing. Genomic DNA extraction from the blood cell samples was performed with the Qiagen DNeasy Blood Extraction Kit. This TCR was sampled from a man between 18 and 35 years old in good health and CMV-seronegative. Material: PBMCs. Recombination connected TRBV10-3 to TRBJ1-5, with 8 central nucleotides matching TRBD1. The CDR3 corresponds to CAISQDREYQPQHF. Here is the DNA: TGTGCCATCAGTCAGGACAGGGAATACCAGCCCCAGCATTTT.